A single T cell receptor (beta chain) is shown here with its context. Germline CDR1 SGHRS, CDR2 YFSETQ. There are 15 residues in the CDR3. The V end lost 2 bases, the J end lost 0 bases, and 10 bases lay between the germline ends. This record belongs to a study of blood T cell repertoires in COVID-19. Study-wide background: COVID-19 samples from acute and convalescent phases originated in the United States, Italy and Spain. Sample material is recorded as cDNA or gDNA derived from T cells, B-cell-depleted T cells, or PBMCs.

Authors' processing steps: From reference gene primer amplification, estimates of nucleated cell counts were derived. The data were produced by immunoSEQ multiplex PCR, yet TCRdb's version contains in-frame clones alone and is incomplete. V, J and clone size derive from that table, while D and trimming were established from the DNA sequence. Here the sample spans 150,000 to 200,000 clones, around 86% being singletons. This TCR came from a man between 65 and 85 years old with acute or convalescent COVID-19. The chain employs TRBV5-1 and TRBJ2-3, with a weak D call TRBD2 (5 bases). Sequencing was performed on peripheral blood. The CDR3 DNA is TGCGCCAGCAGCTTCGTAGCGCGAAGCACAGATACGCAGTATTTT. As protein: CASSFVARSTDTQYF. The whole variable domain, remainder taken from reference TRBV5-1 and TRBJ2-3, is KAGVTQTPRYLIKTRGQQVTLSCSPISGHRSVSWYQQTPGQGLQFLFEYFSETQRNKGNFPGRFSGRQFSNSRSEMNVSTLELGDSALYLCASSFVARSTDTQYFGPGTRLTVL.